These 17 T cell receptor beta chains were all obtained from the same sample, sequenced in a study of blood T cell repertoires in COVID-19. Here immunoSEQ multiplex PCR was the method, and the copy in TCRdb shows in-frame clones only, minus some. The repertoire holds about 250,000 clones, with under 90% as singletons. The specimen sequenced was PBMCs or T cells enriched from blood (not recorded which). These receptors all stem from a man aged 40-50 years who had recovered from COVID-19.

The rearrangement joins TRBV21-1 to TRBJ2-1; the table's D call of TRBD2 was not tested on the DNA. TRBV21-1 is classified as a pseudogene. The CDR3 contains 16 residues. DNA of the CDR3: TGTGCCAGCAGCAAAGGGTGGGCTAGCACGGCGGATGAGCAGTTCTTC. Amino acid sequence: CASSKGWASTADEQFF.

The chain combines TRBV18 with TRBJ1-1; D might be TRBD1 (5 bases). Germline CDR1 reads KGHSH; CDR2 reads LQKENI. The length of the CDR3 is 12 residues. Deletions cut 3 bases from V and 5 bases from J, with 7 bases between. CDR3 in amino acids: CASSPAGTEAFF. DNA of the CDR3: TGTGCCAGCTCACCGGCAGGGACTGAAGCTTTCTTT.

The V call is TRBV28, the J call TRBJ1-2, with TRBD1 matching over 7 bases. Germline-derived CDR1 and CDR2 are MDHEN and SYDVKM. The CDR3 is 14 residues long. The ends lost 5 bases at V and 5 bases at J; junction bases unmatched: 8. The CDR3 here is CASSARGPEYGYTF. In DNA, the CDR3 is TGTGCCAGCAGTGCGAGGGGGCCCGAGTATGGCTACACCTTC.

The chain combines TRBV5-4 with TRBJ2-1, with TRBD2 as a possible D gene (6 bases). The CDR3 runs to 13 residues. Germline lookup yields CDR1 SGHNT and CDR2 YYREEE (reference sequence). The ends were cut back, 2 bases at V and 8 bases at J, with 11 bases in the middle. The CDR3 DNA reads TGTGCCAGCAGCTTTACCGGGAGCGATGAGCAGTTCTTC. It is translated as CASSFTGSDEQFF.

The count of this clone is one. The J gene is TRBJ2-5, the V gene TRBV9; D is unresolved. This CDR3 contains 15 residues. V dropped 3 bases and J dropped 5 bases, with 17 bases sitting between them. Germline V gene lookup returns CDR1 SGDLS and CDR2 YYNGEE. The CDR3 DNA reads as TGTGCCAGCAGCGCCCAGGATTCTCCTGGGGAGACCCAGTACTTC. Protein sequence: CASSAQDSPGETQYF.

V gene TRBV24-1 combines with J gene TRBJ2-1, with 7 nucleotides matching TRBD2. The CDR3 has 15 residues. Looked up from germline, CDR1 is KGHDR and CDR2 is SFDVKD. Unmatched junction bases numbered 6, after V lost 4 bases and J lost 4 bases. The CDR3 reads CATSETGTKYNEQFF. Here the CDR3 DNA reads TGTGCCACCAGTGAAACCGGGACTAAGTACAATGAGCAGTTCTTC.

The chain joins TRBV19 to TRBJ1-5; D might be TRBD1 (6 bases). V was clipped by 5 bases and J by 5 bases, with 16 bases between them. The germline CDR1 and CDR2 sequences are LNHDA and SQIVND (reference sequence). CDR3 size: 15 residues. CDR3 in DNA: TGTGCCAGTAGTTCCTTCACAGGGAACCATCAGCCCCAGCATTTT. This gives the protein CASSSFTGNHQPQHF.

The chain combines TRBV7-9 with TRBJ1-2; 10 bases agree with TRBD1. The CDR3 sequence is 15 residues long. The V gene end was trimmed by 4 bases and the J gene end by 4 bases; junction bases not matched to a gene: 6. CDR1 SEHNR and CDR2 FQNEAQ come from the germline V gene (reference sequence). CDR3 bases: TGTGCCAGCAGCTCCCGGGACAGGGGATTCTATGGCTACACCTTC. It codes for CASSSRDRGFYGYTF.

A few counts support this clone. The chain uses TRBV3-1 (or the pseudogene TRBV3-2) and TRBJ2-1, with 7 bases fitting TRBD2. The junction had 17 bases not matched to a gene; V was cut back by 3 bases and J by 9 bases. This CDR3 is built from 17 residues. Germline V gene lookup returns CDR1 LGHDT and CDR2 YNNKEL (reference sequence). CDR3 sequence: CASSQGGTFAGKGEQFF. CDR3 in DNA: TGTGCCAGCAGCCAGGGAGGGACGTTCGCAGGCAAGGGTGAGCAGTTCTTC.

The rearrangement joins TRBV6-5 to TRBJ2-7; 8 bases match TRBD2. V lost 4 bases to trimming and J lost 7 bases; unmatched junction nucleotides: 12. This CDR3 is built from 15 residues. CDR1 and CDR2 from the germline V gene are MNHEY and SVGAGI. The CDR3 loop reads CASSSPVAGGWEQYF. In DNA form, the CDR3 reads TGTGCCAGCAGTTCGCCGGTCGCGGGAGGTTGGGAGCAGTACTTC.

This clone was counted a single time. The CDR3 DNA follows: TGTGCCAGCAGCCAAGACGGTTACAATGAGCAGTTCTTC. Protein product: CASSQDGYNEQFF. J is TRBJ2-1 and V is TRBV4-2; no clear D. The germline V and J ends were trimmed by 0 bases and 4 bases, with 4 bases remaining between them. The CDR3 has 13 residues. Germline CDR1 LGHNA, CDR2 YNFKEQ.

This clone was counted a few times. V usage is TRBV6-5 and J usage is TRBJ2-5, with D hard to call. This CDR3 spans 14 amino acids. Trimming cost V 1 base and J 2 bases, with 8 bases left between them. Germline CDR1 MNHEY, CDR2 SVGAGI. CDR3 nucleotides: TGTGCCAGCAGTTACTTCGGTCTACAAGAGACCCAGTACTTC. This encodes CASSYFGLQETQYF.

This clone was seen more than once but under ten times. The chain is built from TRBV12-3 or TRBV12-4 and TRBJ2-4, with unresolved D. V lost 6 bases and J 5 bases, leaving 11 bases between the germline ends. CDR3 length: 13 amino acids. The CDR3 coding sequence is TGTGCCAGCAGCCGGCTGGCGGAAAACATTCAGTACTTC. Amino acid sequence: CASSRLAENIQYF.

This clone appeared once. The chain links TRBV19 to TRBJ1-4; 8 nucleotides agree with TRBD1. J lost 3 bases, V lost 3 bases, and 9 bases had no gene match. CDR3 size: 17 residues. Per germline, CDR1 LNHDA and CDR2 SQIVND (reference sequence). The CDR3 here is CASSIQGAASANEKLFF. CDR3 sequence (DNA): TGTGCCAGTAGTATTCAGGGGGCTGCTTCGGCTAATGAAAAACTGTTTTTT.

CDR3 residues: CSGVAGANEKLFF. DNA for the CDR3: TGCAGCGGGGTCGCTGGAGCTAATGAAAAACTGTTTTTT. The chain joins TRBV29-1 to TRBJ1-4; D is undetermined. Germline CDR1 reads SQVTM; CDR2 reads ANQGSEA. CDR3 length: 13 residues. V was pared by 7 bases and J by 3 bases, with 12 bases between.

This chain connects TRBV9 to TRBJ2-7; 10 bases align to TRBD2. Germline V gene sequence: CDR1 SGDLS, CDR2 YYNGEE. V shed 1 base and J 5 bases; nucleotides not matched to a gene: 3. This CDR3 comprises 14 residues. In DNA form, the CDR3 reads TGTGCCAGCAGCGTATCTAGCGGGAGCCACGAGCAGTACTTC. Residues: CASSVSSGSHEQYF. Together with reference TRBV9 and TRBJ2-7, the CDR3 gives the full variable domain: DSGVTQTPKHLITATGQRVTLRCSPRSGDLSVYWYQQSLDQGLQFLIQYYNGEERAKGNILERFSAQQFPDLHSELNLSSLELGDSALYFCASSVSSGSHEQYFGPGTRLTVT.

This sequence joins TRBV7-2 and TRBJ1-1; maybe TRBD1 (5 bases). CDR3 length equals 14 residues. V was cut by 4 bases and J by 0 bases, with 9 bases left in between. In germline, CDR1 is SGHTA, CDR2 FQGNSA. Here the CDR3 DNA reads TGTGCCAGCAGCTCCCGGGGGGTGAACACTGAAGCTTTCTTT. It specifies CASSSRGVNTEAFF.